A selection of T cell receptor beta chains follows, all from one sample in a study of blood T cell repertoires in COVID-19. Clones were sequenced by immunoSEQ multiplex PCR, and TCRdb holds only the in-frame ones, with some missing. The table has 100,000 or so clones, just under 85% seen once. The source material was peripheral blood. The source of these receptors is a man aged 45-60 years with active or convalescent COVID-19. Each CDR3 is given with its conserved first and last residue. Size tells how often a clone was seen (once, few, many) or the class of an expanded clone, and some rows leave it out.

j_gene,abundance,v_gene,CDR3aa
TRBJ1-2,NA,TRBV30,CAWSPGGFYGYTF
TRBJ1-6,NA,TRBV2,CASCETGTMSSPLHF
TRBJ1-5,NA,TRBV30,CAWSALGEGGNQPQHF
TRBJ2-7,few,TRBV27,CASTRTLAGVSEQYF
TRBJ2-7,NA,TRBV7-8,CASSPGTSGIYEQYF
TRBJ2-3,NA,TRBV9,CASSVAFQGLADSTDTQYF
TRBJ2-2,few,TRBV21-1,CASSIVHRGRSGELFF
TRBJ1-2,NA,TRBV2,CASSRDRADGYTF
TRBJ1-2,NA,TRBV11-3,CASSPGQSNYGYTF
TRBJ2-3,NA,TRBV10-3,CAISESALAGVTDTQYF
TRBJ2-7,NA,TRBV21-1,CASSSHPTGTPIYEQYF
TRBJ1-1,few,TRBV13,CASRPGTARQGTEAFF
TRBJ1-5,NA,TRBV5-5,CASSWDRYQPQHF
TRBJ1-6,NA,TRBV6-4,CASSRDGGVSPLHF
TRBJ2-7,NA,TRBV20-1,CSATRSYEQYF
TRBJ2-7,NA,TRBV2,CASISLLAGSHEQYF
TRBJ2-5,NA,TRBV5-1,CASEDRVGETQYF
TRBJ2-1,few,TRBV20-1,CSASRSSGIGNEQFF
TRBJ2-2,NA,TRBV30,CAWNPGNTGELFF
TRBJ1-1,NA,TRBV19,CASSIGQMNTEAFF
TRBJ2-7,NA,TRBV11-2,CASSLGPGTGAYEQYF
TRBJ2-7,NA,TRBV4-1,CASSQDRDYYEQYF
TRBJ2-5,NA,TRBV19,CAAAGRETQYF
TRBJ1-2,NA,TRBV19,CATYSGTGGADYGYTF
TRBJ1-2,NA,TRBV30,CACTRDRGNYGYTF
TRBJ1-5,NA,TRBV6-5,CASRGGAYSNQPQHF
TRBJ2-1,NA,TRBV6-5,CASSYSLVLNEQFF
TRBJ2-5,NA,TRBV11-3,CASSSGQVKQETQYF
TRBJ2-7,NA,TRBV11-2,CASSPGTSWDEQYF
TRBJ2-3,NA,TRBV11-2,CASSLGTSPDTQYF
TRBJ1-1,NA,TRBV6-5,CASSGVRGLGAEAFF
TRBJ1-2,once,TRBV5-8,CASSPTGHYGYTF
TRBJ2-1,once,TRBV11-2,CASSKSRGEQFF
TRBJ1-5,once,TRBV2,CASRVGHQPQHF
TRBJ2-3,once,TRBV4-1,CASSQFTGGDTQYF
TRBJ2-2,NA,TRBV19,CATTSGRRTTGELFF
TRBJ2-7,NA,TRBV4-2,CASSQPWTSGRAWSYEQYF
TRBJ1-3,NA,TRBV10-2,CASSDVEGMGGNTIYF
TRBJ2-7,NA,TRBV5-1,CASSYKPTSGSGEQYF
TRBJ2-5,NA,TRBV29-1,CSVEDVGLAALAGIQYF
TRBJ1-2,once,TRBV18,CASSPPPGLGYGYTF
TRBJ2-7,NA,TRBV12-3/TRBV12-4,CASSLAPSYEQYF
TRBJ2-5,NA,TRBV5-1,CASSVLAEETQYF
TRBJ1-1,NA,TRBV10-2,CASSESRGNAFF
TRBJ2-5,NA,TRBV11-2,CASSLDNDRETQYF
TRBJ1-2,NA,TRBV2,CASRERTGGYGYTF
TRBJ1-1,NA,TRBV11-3,CASSPRQGIGNTEAFF
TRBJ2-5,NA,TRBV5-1,CASSLRGQTGETQYF
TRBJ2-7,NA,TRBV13,CASRSRPGQGQYEQYF
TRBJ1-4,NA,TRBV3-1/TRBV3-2,CASSHAWTGGNEKLFF
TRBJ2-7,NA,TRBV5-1,CASSGGLAGDEQYF
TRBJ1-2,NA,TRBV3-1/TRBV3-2,CASSQGWGRGGYTF
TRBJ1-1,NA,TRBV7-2,CASSLVGTGNTEAFF
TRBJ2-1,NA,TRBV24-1,CATSDESGRAGNEQFF
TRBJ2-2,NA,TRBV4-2,CASSPDIANTGELFF
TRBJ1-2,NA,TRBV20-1,CSASPMAGGYTF
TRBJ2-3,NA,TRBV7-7,CASSLVGGTQYF